This T cell receptor (beta chain) was recovered during a study of type 1 regulatory T cells. Study-wide context: This in vitro CD4 product, T-allo10, is enriched for Tr1 cells and alloantigen-specific. Points from the study as a whole: Compared with non-Tr1 cells, Tr1 cells showed a narrower TCR repertoire.

This CDR3 comprises 13 residues. The ends were cut back, 3 bases at V and 5 bases at J, with 10 bases in the middle. Germline CDR1 is SGHDT and CDR2 is YYEEEE. This clonotype was recorded a few times. Its target is unknown. Each CDR3 protein is one row after TCRdb ran MiXCR on the reads. The table lists approximately 77,000 distinct CDR3 sequences, less than 25% of them singletons, with less than 10% in the top ten. The chain uses TRBV5-6 and TRBJ2-3; D not certain. Sequencing was performed on cultured type 1 regulatory T (Tr1) cells, either the whole culture or a sorted fraction (not recorded which). This clonotype originated in a human donor in good health. As DNA, the CDR3 is TGTGCCAGCAGCTCCCTGTCAGGAGATACGCAGTATTTT. Its translation: CASSSLSGDTQYF.